This T cell receptor beta chain was retrieved from a study of human T cells and chemical hapten exposure. Germline CDR1 is SGHVS and CDR2 is FNYEAQ. The CDR3 totals 16 residues. V lost 5 bases and J lost 2; bases outside the gene matches: 5. Study-level results: Significantly more large CDR3 similarity clusters were formed by expanded TCRs than by controls.

This clonotype was seen a few times. No antigen is known for it. Time point noted: patch test 3, about 24 weeks after DPC sensitization. Treatment indicated: therapeutic diphenylcyclopropenone sensitization with weekly scalp DPC. TCRdb re-called the RACE reads with MiXCR, one entry per CDR3 protein. The data contain tens of thousands of distinct CDR3 sequences, approximately 9.9% of them singletons. The chain is built from TRBV7-6 and TRBJ2-5; TRBD2 matches 13 bases. This TCR derives from a middle-aged woman with alopecia areata. Some clones in this sample may be carry-over from other donors' samples. The sequenced sample was whole blood, obtained in connection with sensitization to the hapten diphenylcyclopropenone (DPC). The CDR3 reads CASSRGLAGVQETQYF. Here the CDR3 DNA reads TGTGCCAGCAGCAGAGGACTAGCGGGGGTTCAAGAGACCCAGTACTTC.